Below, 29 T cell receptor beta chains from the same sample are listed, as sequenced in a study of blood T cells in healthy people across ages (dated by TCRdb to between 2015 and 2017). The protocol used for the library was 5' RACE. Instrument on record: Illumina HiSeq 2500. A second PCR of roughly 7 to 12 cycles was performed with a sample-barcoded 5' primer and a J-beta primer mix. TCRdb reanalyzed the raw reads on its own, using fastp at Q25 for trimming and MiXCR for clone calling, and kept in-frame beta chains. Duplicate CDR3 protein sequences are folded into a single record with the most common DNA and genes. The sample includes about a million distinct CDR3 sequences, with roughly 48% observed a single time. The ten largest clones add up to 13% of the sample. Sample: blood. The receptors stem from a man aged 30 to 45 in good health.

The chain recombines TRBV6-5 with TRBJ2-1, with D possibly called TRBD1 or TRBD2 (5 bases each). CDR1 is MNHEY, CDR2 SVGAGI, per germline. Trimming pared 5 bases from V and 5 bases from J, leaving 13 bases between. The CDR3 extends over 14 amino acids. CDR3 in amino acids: CASSDAGRDNEQFF. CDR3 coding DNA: TGTGCCAGCAGTGACGCGGGCAGGGACAATGAGCAGTTCTTC.

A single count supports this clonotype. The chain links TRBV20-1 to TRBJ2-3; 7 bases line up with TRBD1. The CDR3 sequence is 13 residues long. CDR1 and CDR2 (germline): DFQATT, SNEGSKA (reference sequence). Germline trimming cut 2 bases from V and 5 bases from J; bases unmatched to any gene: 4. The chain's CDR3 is CSARLDRRDTQYF. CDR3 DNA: TGCAGTGCTAGATTGGACAGGCGAGATACGCAGTATTTT.

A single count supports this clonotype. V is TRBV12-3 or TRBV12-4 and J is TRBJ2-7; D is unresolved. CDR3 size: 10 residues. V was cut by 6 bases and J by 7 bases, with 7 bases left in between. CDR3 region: CASRTFEQYF. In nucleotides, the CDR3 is TGTGCCAGCAGGACTTTTGAGCAGTACTTC.

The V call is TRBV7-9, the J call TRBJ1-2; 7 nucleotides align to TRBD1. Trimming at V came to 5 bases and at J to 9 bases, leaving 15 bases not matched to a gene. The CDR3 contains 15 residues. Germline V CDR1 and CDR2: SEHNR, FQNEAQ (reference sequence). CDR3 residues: CASSTWTGASQRYTF. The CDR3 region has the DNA TGTGCCAGCAGCACTTGGACAGGCGCCTCTCAGCGCTACACCTTC. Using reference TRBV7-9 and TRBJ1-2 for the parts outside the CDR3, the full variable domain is DTGVSQNPRHKITKRGQNVTFRCDPISEHNRLYWYRQTLGQGPEFLTYFQNEAQLEKSRLLSDRFSAERPKGSFSTLEIQRTEQGDSAMYLCASSTWTGASQRYTFGSGTRLTVV.

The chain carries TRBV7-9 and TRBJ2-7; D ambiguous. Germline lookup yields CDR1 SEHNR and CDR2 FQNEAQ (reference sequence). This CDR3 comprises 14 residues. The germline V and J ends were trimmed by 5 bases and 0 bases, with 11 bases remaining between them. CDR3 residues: CASSGRLHSYEQYF. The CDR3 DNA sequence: TGTGCCAGCAGCGGTCGGTTACACTCCTACGAGCAGTACTTC.

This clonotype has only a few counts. The CDR3 nucleotides read TGCGCCAGCAGCCAGGCTGACAGGCCGCCCCAGCATTTT. Protein product: CASSQADRPPQHF. The chain links TRBV4-1 to TRBJ1-5; maybe TRBD1 (6 bases). The CDR3 runs to 13 residues. Deletions cut 3 bases from V and 9 bases from J, with 12 bases between. CDR1 is MGHRA, CDR2 YSYEKL, per germline.

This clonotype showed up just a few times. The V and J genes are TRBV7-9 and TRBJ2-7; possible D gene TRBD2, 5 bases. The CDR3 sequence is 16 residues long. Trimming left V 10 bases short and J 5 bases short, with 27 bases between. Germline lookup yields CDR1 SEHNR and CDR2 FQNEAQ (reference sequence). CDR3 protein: CAIMRAAYDQDHEQYF. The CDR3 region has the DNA TGTGCCATCATGAGGGCAGCCTATGACCAGGACCACGAGCAGTACTTC.

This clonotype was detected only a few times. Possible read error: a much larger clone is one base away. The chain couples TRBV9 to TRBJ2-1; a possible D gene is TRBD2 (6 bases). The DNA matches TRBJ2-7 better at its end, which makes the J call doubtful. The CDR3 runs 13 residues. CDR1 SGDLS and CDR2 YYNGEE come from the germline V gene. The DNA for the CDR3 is TGTGCCAGCAGCGCCGGGACTTACAATGAGCAGTACTTC. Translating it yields CASSAGTYNEQYF.

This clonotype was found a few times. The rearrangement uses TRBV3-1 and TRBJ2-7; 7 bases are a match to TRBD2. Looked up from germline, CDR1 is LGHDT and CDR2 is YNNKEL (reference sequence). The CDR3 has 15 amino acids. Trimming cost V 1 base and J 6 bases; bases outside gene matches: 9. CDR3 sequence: CASSQVIQRGGEQYF. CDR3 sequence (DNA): TGTGCCAGCAGCCAAGTAATTCAGCGGGGTGGCGAGCAGTACTTC.

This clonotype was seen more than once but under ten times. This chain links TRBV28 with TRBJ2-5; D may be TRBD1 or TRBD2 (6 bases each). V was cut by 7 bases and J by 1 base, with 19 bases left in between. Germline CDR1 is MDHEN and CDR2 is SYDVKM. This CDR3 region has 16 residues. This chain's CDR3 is CASTMEGHTFQETQYF. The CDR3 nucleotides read TGTGCCAGCACAATGGAGGGACATACGTTCCAAGAGACCCAGTACTTC.

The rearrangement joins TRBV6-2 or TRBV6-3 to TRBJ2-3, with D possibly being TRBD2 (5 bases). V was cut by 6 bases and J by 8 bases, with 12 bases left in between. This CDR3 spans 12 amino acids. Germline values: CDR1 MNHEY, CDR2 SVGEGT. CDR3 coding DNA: TGTGCCAGCAGCCTAGAGGGTTCTACGCAGTATTTT. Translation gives CASSLEGSTQYF.

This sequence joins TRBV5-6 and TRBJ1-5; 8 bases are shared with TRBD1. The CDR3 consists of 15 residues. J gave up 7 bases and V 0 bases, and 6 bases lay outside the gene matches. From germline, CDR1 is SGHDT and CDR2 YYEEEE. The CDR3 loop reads CASSLAGGDGQPQHF. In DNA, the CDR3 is TGTGCCAGCAGCTTGGCAGGGGGCGACGGACAGCCCCAGCATTTT. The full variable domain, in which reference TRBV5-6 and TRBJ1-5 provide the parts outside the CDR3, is DAGVTQSPTHLIKTRGQQVTLRCSPKSGHDTVSWYQQALGQGPQFIFQYYEEEERQRGNFPDRFSGHQFPNYSSELNVNALLLGDSALYLCASSLAGGDGQPQHFGDGTRLSIL.

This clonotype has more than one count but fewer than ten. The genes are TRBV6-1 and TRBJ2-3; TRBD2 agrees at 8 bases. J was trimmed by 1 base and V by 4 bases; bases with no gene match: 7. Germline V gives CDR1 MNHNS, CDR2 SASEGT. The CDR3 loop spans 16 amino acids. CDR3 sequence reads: CASSAGGGFGTDTQYF. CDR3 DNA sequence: TGTGCCAGCAGTGCGGGAGGGGGTTTTGGCACAGATACGCAGTATTTT.

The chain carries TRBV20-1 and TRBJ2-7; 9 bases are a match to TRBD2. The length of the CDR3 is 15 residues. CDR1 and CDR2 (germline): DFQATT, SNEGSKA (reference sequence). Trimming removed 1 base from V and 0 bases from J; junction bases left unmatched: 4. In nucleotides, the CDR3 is TGCAGTGCTAGAGTTCCTAGCGGGGCCTCCTACGAGCAGTACTTC. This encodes CSARVPSGASYEQYF.

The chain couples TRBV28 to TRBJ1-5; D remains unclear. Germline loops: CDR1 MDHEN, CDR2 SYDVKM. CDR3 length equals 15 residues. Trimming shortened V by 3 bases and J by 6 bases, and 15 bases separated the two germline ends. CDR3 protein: CASSFDVGWVQPQHF. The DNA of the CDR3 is TGTGCCAGCAGTTTTGATGTGGGTTGGGTTCAGCCCCAGCATTTT.

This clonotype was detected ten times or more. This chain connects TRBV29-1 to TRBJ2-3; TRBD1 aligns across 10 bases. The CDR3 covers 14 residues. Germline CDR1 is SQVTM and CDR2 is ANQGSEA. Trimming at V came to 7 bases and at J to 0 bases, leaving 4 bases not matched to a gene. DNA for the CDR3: TGCAGCGCGAGGACAGGGGGTAGCACAGATACGCAGTATTTT. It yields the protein CSARTGGSTDTQYF.

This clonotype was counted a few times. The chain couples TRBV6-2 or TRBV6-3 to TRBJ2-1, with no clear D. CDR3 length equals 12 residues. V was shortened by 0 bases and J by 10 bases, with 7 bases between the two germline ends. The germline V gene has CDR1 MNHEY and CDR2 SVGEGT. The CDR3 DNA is TGTGCCAGCAGTTACTCGAGACCCGAGCAGTTCTTC. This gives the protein CASSYSRPEQFF.

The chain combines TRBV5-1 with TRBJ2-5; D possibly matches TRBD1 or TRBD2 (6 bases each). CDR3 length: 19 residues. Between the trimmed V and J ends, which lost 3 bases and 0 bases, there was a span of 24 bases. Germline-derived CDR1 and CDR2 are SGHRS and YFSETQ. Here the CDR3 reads CASSSGAGAPHLYQETQYF. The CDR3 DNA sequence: TGCGCCAGCAGCTCGGGGGCCGGGGCTCCCCACTTGTACCAAGAGACCCAGTACTTC.

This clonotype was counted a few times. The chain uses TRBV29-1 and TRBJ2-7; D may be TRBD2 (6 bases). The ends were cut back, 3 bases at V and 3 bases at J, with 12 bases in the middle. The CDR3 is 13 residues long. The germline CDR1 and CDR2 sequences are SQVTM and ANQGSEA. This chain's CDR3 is CSVEGGLGYEQYF. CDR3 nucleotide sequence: TGCAGCGTTGAGGGGGGTTTGGGCTACGAGCAGTACTTC.

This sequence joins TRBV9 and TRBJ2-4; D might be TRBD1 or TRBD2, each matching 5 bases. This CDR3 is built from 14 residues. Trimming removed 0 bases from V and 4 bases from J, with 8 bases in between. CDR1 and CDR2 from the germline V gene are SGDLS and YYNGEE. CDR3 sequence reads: CASSVAEGKNIQYF. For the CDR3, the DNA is TGTGCCAGCAGCGTAGCTGAGGGGAAAAACATTCAGTACTTC.

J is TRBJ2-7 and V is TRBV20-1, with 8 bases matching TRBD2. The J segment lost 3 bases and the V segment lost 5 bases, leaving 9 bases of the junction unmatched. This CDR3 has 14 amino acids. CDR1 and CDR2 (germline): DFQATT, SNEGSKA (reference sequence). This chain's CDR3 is CSASRGGFDYEQYF. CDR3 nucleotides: TGCAGTGCTTCTCGGGGGGGTTTCGACTACGAGCAGTACTTC.

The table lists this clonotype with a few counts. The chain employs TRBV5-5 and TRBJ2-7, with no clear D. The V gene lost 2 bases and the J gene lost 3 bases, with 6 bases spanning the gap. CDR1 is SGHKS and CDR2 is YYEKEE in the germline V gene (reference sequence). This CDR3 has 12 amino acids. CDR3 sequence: CASSFADYEQYF. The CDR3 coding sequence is TGTGCCAGCAGCTTTGCCGACTACGAGCAGTACTTC.

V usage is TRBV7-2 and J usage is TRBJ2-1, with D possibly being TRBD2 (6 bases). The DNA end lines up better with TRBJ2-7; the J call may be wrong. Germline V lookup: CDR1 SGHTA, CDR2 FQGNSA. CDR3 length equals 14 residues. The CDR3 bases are TGTGCCAGCAGCGTGGTAGCGGACTACAATGAGCAGTACTTC. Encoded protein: CASSVVADYNEQYF.

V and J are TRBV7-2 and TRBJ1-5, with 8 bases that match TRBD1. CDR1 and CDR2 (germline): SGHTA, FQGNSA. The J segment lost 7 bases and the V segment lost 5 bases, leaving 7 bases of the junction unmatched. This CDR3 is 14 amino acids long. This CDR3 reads CASSVRGRGQPQHF. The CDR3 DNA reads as TGTGCCAGCAGCGTCAGGGGGCGCGGACAGCCCCAGCATTTT.

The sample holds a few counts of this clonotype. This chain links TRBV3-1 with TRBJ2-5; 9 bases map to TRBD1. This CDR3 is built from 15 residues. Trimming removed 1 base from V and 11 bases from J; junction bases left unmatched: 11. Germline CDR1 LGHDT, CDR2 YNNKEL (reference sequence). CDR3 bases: TGTGCCAGCAGCCAAGGGACAGGGGCCCTCAATGAGCAGTACTTC. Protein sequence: CASSQGTGALNEQYF.

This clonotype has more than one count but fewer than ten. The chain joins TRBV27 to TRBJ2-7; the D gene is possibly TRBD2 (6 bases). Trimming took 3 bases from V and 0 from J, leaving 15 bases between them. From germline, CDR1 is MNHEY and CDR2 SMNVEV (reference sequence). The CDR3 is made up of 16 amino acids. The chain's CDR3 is CASSLGAQGGSYEQYF. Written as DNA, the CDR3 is TGTGCCAGCAGTTTGGGCGCCCAGGGAGGCTCCTACGAGCAGTACTTC.

As DNA, the CDR3 is TGTGCCAGCAGTTACTCTAGCGGGGGGGCTGGATCTTACAATGAGCAGTTCTTC. Its translation: CASSYSSGGAGSYNEQFF. V is TRBV6-2 or TRBV6-3 and J is TRBJ2-1; 11 nucleotides match TRBD2. Per the germline V gene, CDR1 is MNHEY and CDR2 is SVGEGT. This CDR3 is 18 amino acids long. Unmatched junction bases numbered 8, after V lost 0 bases and J lost 4 bases.

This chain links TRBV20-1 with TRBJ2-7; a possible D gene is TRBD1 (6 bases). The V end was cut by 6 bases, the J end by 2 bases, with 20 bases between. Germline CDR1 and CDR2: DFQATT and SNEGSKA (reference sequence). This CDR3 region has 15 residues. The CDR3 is CSALPGHRSPYEQYF. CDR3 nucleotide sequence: TGCAGTGCGCTTCCGGGACATCGGAGTCCCTACGAGCAGTACTTC.

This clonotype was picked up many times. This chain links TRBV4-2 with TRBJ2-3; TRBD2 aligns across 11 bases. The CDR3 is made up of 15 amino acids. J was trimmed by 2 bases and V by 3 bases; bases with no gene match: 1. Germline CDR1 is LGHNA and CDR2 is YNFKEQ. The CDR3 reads CASSQGLADTDTQYF. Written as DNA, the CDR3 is TGTGCCAGCAGCCAGGGACTAGCGGACACAGATACGCAGTATTTT.